The 22 T cell receptor beta chains below all came from one sample that was sequenced in a study of shared clonotypes between healthy human individuals. Sequencing was performed with immunoSEQ multiplex PCR; in TCRdb, only in-frame clones are kept and a portion is missing. This sample yields roughly 500,000 clones, of which 70% to 80% are seen a single time; approximately 13% belongs to the top ten. Sequencing input: PBMCs. The source is a woman aged 40 to 50 in good health. Some clones in this sample may be carry-over from other donors' samples.

This chain uses TRBV5-6 with TRBJ2-7, with unresolved D. The V gene lost 3 bases and the J gene lost 3 bases, with 10 bases spanning the gap. This CDR3 comprises 13 residues. In germline, CDR1 is SGHDT, CDR2 YYEEEE. Written as DNA, the CDR3 is TGTGCCAGCAGCTCTCGACCCAACTACGAGCAGTACTTC. Translated: CASSSRPNYEQYF.

Of note for this clone: This probably arose from a read error, given a far larger clone one base away. The DNA is omitted, as the CDR3 cannot be located on it reliably, and the CDR3 follows TCRdb's listing. This sample includes further DNA sequences coding for the same CDR3. This sequence joins TRBV28 and TRBJ1-2. Germline V gene lookup returns CDR1 MDHEN and CDR2 SYDVKM. The CDR3 region is 12 residues in length, termini included. This CDR3 reads CASSNSVGEGTF.

This clone has just a few counts. The chain employs TRBV6-5 and TRBJ1-2; D gene ambiguous. CDR3 length: 16 amino acids. The germline CDR1 and CDR2 sequences are MNHEY and SVGAGI. Trimming removed 2 bases at V and 0 bases at J, with 13 bases between. The CDR3 loop is CASSYGLKGANYGYTF. As DNA, the CDR3 is TGTGCCAGCAGTTACGGATTAAAGGGAGCTAACTATGGCTACACCTTC.

With regard to this clone: A single base separates this from a much larger clone, so it may be a read error. This specimen includes other DNA sequences encoding the same CDR3. The V call is TRBV4-2, the J call TRBJ2-5; 11 nucleotides align to TRBD1. The CDR3 runs to 18 residues. With V trimmed by 4 bases and J by 5 bases, 15 bases remained unmatched. CDR1 is LGHNA, CDR2 YNFKEQ, per germline. The CDR3 DNA reads TGTGCCAGCAGCCGCCAACTACGGGACAGGGGGGGGACGGAGACCCAGTACTTC. Its protein product is CASSRQLRDRGGTETQYF.

The rearrangement links TRBV5-1 to TRBJ2-1, with no clear D. Trimming pared 3 bases from V and 0 bases from J, leaving 10 bases between. Germline CDR1 SGHRS, CDR2 YFSETQ. The CDR3 contains 15 residues. The CDR3 here is CASSSDASSYNEQFF. In nucleotides, the CDR3 is TGCGCCAGCAGCTCGGACGCGAGCTCCTACAATGAGCAGTTCTTC. Full variable domain (outside the CDR3, taken from reference TRBV5-1 and TRBJ2-1): KAGVTQTPRYLIKTRGQQVTLSCSPISGHRSVSWYQQTPGQGLQFLFEYFSETQRNKGNFPGRFSGRQFSNSRSEMNVSTLELGDSALYLCASSSDASSYNEQFFGPGTRLTVL.

This clone was counted between two and nine times. The V and J genes are TRBV29-1 and TRBJ2-2; 9 bases align to TRBD2. The V and J ends lost 7 bases and 0 bases, in that order; junction bases with no gene match: 9. Germline lookup yields CDR1 SQVTM and CDR2 ANQGSEA. This CDR3 has 16 residues. CDR3: CSAHSGSSTNTGELFF. In DNA form, the CDR3 reads TGCAGCGCCCATAGCGGGAGCTCGACGAACACCGGGGAGCTGTTTTTT.

This sequence joins TRBV2 and TRBJ1-1; 8 bases are shared with TRBD1. The trim removed 5 bases at V and 0 bases at J, leaving 5 bases unmatched. Germline V gene sequence: CDR1 SNHLY, CDR2 FYNNEI. This CDR3 is built from 15 residues. The CDR3 bases are TGTGCCAGCAGTTGGGGCAGGGGGCTGAACACTGAAGCTTTCTTT. Protein: CASSWGRGLNTEAFF. The whole variable domain, remainder taken from reference TRBV2 and TRBJ1-1, is EPEVTQTPSHQVTQMGQEVILRCVPISNHLYFYWYRQILGQKVEFLVSFYNNEISEKSEIFDDQFSVERPDGSNFTLKIRSTKLEDSAMYFCASSWGRGLNTEAFFGQGTRLTVV.

A note on this clone: The sample holds other DNA sequences that translate to the same CDR3. The CDR3 sequence: CASSPSQETQYF. The CDR3 DNA sequence: TGTGCCAGCTCACCCTCCCAAGAGACCCAGTACTTC. The chain employs TRBV18 and TRBJ2-5; D remains unclear. The germline gives CDR1 KGHSH, CDR2 LQKENI. CDR3 length: 12 residues. Trimming took off 3 bases at V and 1 base at J, with 3 bases between the two ends.

This clone was observed a handful of times. This chain's CDR3 is CAWSVQVGAGAFF. CDR3 coding DNA: TGTGCCTGGAGTGTACAAGTGGGGGCTGGAGCTTTCTTT. The chain uses TRBV30 and TRBJ1-1; D might be TRBD1 (6 bases). The germline V gene encodes CDR1 GTSNPN and CDR2 SVGIG (reference sequence). The V end was cut by 0 bases, the J end by 10 bases, with 15 bases between. The CDR3 covers 13 residues.

This chain links TRBV19 with TRBJ1-3; tentative D call: TRBD1 (5 bases). The germline CDR1 and CDR2 sequences are LNHDA and SQIVND (reference sequence). The CDR3 extends over 15 amino acids. The germline V and J ends were trimmed by 3 bases and 0 bases, with 9 bases remaining between them. DNA for the CDR3: TGTGCCAGTAGTATCCAGGGATTCTCTGGAAACACCATATATTTT. Protein sequence: CASSIQGFSGNTIYF.

V is TRBV7-2 and J is TRBJ2-1; the match to TRBD2 covers 12 bases. There are 18 residues in the CDR3. Per germline, CDR1 SGHTA and CDR2 FQGNSA. The junction had 6 bases not matched to a gene; V was cut back by 2 bases and J by 1 base. Written as DNA, the CDR3 is TGTGCCAGCAGCTTATCTAGCGGGAGGGCCATATCCTACAATGAGCAGTTCTTC. It specifies CASSLSSGRAISYNEQFF.

The chain links TRBV28 to TRBJ2-1, with D unclear. This CDR3 is built from 13 residues. Germline V lookup: CDR1 MDHEN, CDR2 SYDVKM. Trimming stripped 2 bases from V and 3 bases from J, with 5 bases between. CDR3 residues: CASSLGDYNEQFF. The CDR3 DNA reads as TGTGCCAGCAGTTTAGGGGACTACAATGAGCAGTTCTTC. The whole variable domain, filled in from reference TRBV28 and TRBJ2-1, reads DVKVTQSSRYLVKRTGEKVFLECVQDMDHENMFWYRQDPGLGLRLIYFSYDVKMKEKGDIPEGYSVSREKKERFSLILESASTNQTSMYLCASSLGDYNEQFFGPGTRLTVL.

The V and J genes are TRBV9 and TRBJ2-2; 7 nucleotides agree with TRBD1. Germline-derived CDR1 and CDR2 are SGDLS and YYNGEE. J gave up 5 bases and V 3 bases, and 10 bases lay outside the gene matches. The CDR3 is made up of 16 amino acids. The CDR3 region has the DNA TGTGCCAGCAGCGGCACAGGGGCCCTCGGTACCGGGGAGCTGTTTTTT. It encodes CASSGTGALGTGELFF. Full variable domain (rest looked up from reference TRBV9 and TRBJ2-2): DSGVTQTPKHLITATGQRVTLRCSPRSGDLSVYWYQQSLDQGLQFLIQYYNGEERAKGNILERFSAQQFPDLHSELNLSSLELGDSALYFCASSGTGALGTGELFFGEGSRLTVL.

This clone was counted at least ten times. V is TRBV5-1 and J is TRBJ2-1, with D possibly called TRBD1 or TRBD2 (5 bases each). The ends were cut back, 4 bases at V and 6 bases at J, with 17 bases in the middle. The CDR3 contains 15 residues. Per germline, CDR1 SGHRS and CDR2 YFSETQ. CDR3 DNA sequence: TGCGCCAGCAGCCCGGGGTTACTAGACAGCAATGAGCAGTTCTTC. Residues: CASSPGLLDSNEQFF. Looking up the rest from reference TRBV5-1 and TRBJ2-1 gives the full variable domain: KAGVTQTPRYLIKTRGQQVTLSCSPISGHRSVSWYQQTPGQGLQFLFEYFSETQRNKGNFPGRFSGRQFSNSRSEMNVSTLELGDSALYLCASSPGLLDSNEQFFGPGTRLTVL.

The chain has TRBV28 and TRBJ1-1, with unresolved D. The CDR3 totals 15 residues. V lost 3 bases and J lost 0, with 11 bases in between. Looked up from germline, CDR1 is MDHEN and CDR2 is SYDVKM. The CDR3 is CASSFPGRMNTEAFF. CDR3 in DNA: TGTGCCAGCAGTTTTCCGGGCAGGATGAACACTGAAGCTTTCTTT. The whole variable domain, filled in from reference TRBV28 and TRBJ1-1, reads DVKVTQSSRYLVKRTGEKVFLECVQDMDHENMFWYRQDPGLGLRLIYFSYDVKMKEKGDIPEGYSVSREKKERFSLILESASTNQTSMYLCASSFPGRMNTEAFFGQGTRLTVV.

For this clone: The junction does not match germline at one end; this may be a read error. At the DNA level, this CDR3 is encoded by other sequences in the same sample as well. The CDR3 spells CASSLMGGISYEQYF. Written as DNA, the CDR3 is TGTGCCAGCAGTTTAATGGGGGGGATCTCCTACGAGCAGTACTTT. J is TRBJ2-7 and V is TRBV27, with 7 nucleotides matching TRBD2. Germline CDR1 MNHEY, CDR2 SMNVEV (reference sequence). This CDR3 spans 15 amino acids.

The chain carries TRBV7-8 and TRBJ1-4; the D gene is possibly TRBD1 (5 bases). This CDR3 is 14 amino acids long. Trimming took 1 base from V and 4 from J, leaving 7 bases between them. Germline CDR1 SGHVS, CDR2 FQNEAQ. CDR3 nucleotide sequence: TGTGCCAGCAGCTTAGGGGGGAGTAATGAAAAACTGTTTTTT. This translates into CASSLGGSNEKLFF.

This clone was picked up many times. CDR3 coding DNA: TGTGCCAGCAGCTTAGGGGGCGGGAGCGGATACAATGAGCAGTTCTTC. It encodes CASSLGGGSGYNEQFF. V gene TRBV13 combines with J gene TRBJ2-1; 7 nucleotides line up with TRBD2. Looked up from germline, CDR1 is PRHDT and CDR2 is FYEKMQ (reference sequence). The CDR3 is made up of 16 amino acids. V lost 0 bases, J lost 4 bases, and 6 bases stayed unmatched.

This clone occurred many times. The chain uses TRBV5-4 and TRBJ2-3, with 8 bases lining up with TRBD2. Unmatched junction bases numbered 5, after V lost 0 bases and J lost 2 bases. Per germline, CDR1 SGHNT and CDR2 YYREEE (reference sequence). This CDR3 region has 16 residues. The CDR3 loop is CASSLEREPYTDTQYF. The CDR3 DNA is TGTGCCAGCAGCTTGGAGCGGGAGCCGTACACAGATACGCAGTATTTT.

This sequence joins TRBV11-3 and TRBJ2-5, with TRBD1 identical over 7 bases. The J segment lost 4 bases and the V segment lost 5 bases, leaving 4 bases of the junction unmatched. Germline CDR1 is SGHNT and CDR2 is YENEEA. The CDR3 covers 13 residues. The CDR3 DNA follows: TGTGCCAGCAGCCCTTACAGGGGAGAGACCCAGTACTTC. It codes for CASSPYRGETQYF.

The sample holds a few counts of this clone. One base away lies a much larger clone, so this may be a sequencing read error. The same CDR3 is also encoded by other DNA sequences in this sample. The gene calls are TRBV28 and TRBJ2-5; 7 bases are a match to TRBD1. Germline trimming cut 4 bases from V and 4 bases from J; bases unmatched to any gene: 6. CDR3 length: 14 amino acids. The germline V gene encodes CDR1 MDHEN and CDR2 SYDVKM. CDR3 sequence reads: CASSSRQGGETQYF. The CDR3, as DNA: TGTGCCAGCAGTTCTAGACAGGGTGGAGAGACCCAGTACTTC.

In the case of this clone: A much bigger clone sits one base away, suggesting this may be a read error. The chain is built from TRBV11-3 and TRBJ2-7; 8 nucleotides agree with TRBD1. V shed 1 base, J shed 2 bases, and the junction held 1 base outside the gene matches. Germline-derived CDR1 and CDR2 are SGHNT and YENEEA. CDR3 size: 14 residues. The CDR3 DNA reads as TGTGCCAGCAGCTTAGGACAGGGGACCTACGAGCAGTACTTC. It specifies CASSLGQGTYEQYF. Variable domain in full (rest from reference TRBV11-3 and TRBJ2-7): EAGVVQSPRYKIIEKKQPVAFWCNPISGHNTLYWYLQNLGQGPELLIRYENEEAVDDSQLPKDRFSAERLKGVDSTLKIQPAELGDSAVYLCASSLGQGTYEQYFGPGTRLTVT.